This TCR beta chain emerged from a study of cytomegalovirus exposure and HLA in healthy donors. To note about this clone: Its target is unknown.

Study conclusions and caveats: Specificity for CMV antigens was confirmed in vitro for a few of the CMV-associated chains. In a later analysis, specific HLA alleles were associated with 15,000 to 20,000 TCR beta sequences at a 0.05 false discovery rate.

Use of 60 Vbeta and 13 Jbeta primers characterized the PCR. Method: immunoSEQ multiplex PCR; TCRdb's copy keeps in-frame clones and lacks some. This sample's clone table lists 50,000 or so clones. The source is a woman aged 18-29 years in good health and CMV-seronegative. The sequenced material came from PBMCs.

Here the CDR3 DNA reads TGTGCCAGTAGTGATAGGGGACAGCGCTATGGCTACACCTTC. Translated, it gives CASSDRGQRYGYTF. The chain joins TRBV19 to TRBJ1-2; 7 bases align to TRBD1. The junction had 7 bases not matched to a gene; V was cut back by 5 bases and J by 4 bases. Germline CDR1 LNHDA, CDR2 SQIVND (reference sequence). The CDR3 loop spans 14 amino acids.